Reported below is one T cell receptor (beta chain). The sample is drawn from a study of blood T cell repertoires in COVID-19. Study summary: T cells, B-cell-depleted T cells, or PBMCs provided the cDNA or gDNA that served as material.

V gave up 2 bases and J gave up 2 bases, with 11 bases separating them. Per germline, CDR1 SGHRS and CDR2 YFSETQ. There are 15 residues in the CDR3. Clones were read by immunoSEQ multiplex PCR, and TCRdb kept only the in-frame ones, dropping some. The table shows over 50,000 clones, with over 75% occurring only once. This chain uses TRBV5-1 with TRBJ2-4; possibly TRBD2 for D (5 bases). The sample consisted of peripheral blood. This receptor was identified in a man aged 55 to 70 with acute or convalescent COVID-19. DNA of the CDR3: TGCGCCAGCAGCTTCGAGTCGGGGACCAAAAACATTCAGTACTTC. This codes for CASSFESGTKNIQYF.